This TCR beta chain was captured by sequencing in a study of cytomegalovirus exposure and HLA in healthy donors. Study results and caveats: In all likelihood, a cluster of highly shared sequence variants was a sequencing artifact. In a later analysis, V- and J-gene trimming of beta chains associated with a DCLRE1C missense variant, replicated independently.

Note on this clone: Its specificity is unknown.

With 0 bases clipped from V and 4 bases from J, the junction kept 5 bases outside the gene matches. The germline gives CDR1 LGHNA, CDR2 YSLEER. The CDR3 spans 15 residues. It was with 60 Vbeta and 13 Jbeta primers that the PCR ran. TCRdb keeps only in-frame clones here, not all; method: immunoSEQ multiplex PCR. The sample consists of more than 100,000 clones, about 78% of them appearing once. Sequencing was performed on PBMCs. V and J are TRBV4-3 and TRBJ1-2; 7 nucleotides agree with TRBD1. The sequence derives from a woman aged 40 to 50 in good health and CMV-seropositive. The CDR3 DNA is TGCGCCAGCAGCCAAGAGACAGGGCTGAGCTATGGCTACACCTTC. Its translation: CASSQETGLSYGYTF.